This record covers a single T cell receptor beta chain. The antigen is not known. The data were obtained in a study of memory CD4+ T cells and cytomegalovirus serostatus. Study conclusions and caveats: CD4+ memory repertoires contained about 40% of the 164 reported CMV TCRbeta sequences.

Measured with immunoSEQ multiplex PCR; TCRdb has only the in-frame clones, and not every one. The sample lists some 46,000 clones; 60% to 80% were seen once. The sort gate was single viable CD3+CD4+CD8-CD45RO+ cells for memory CD4+ T cells. Total CD4+ T cells were enriched by CD4 positive selection. The source is an adult in good health and CMV-seronegative. Sequencing used memory CD4+ T cells from blood.

In DNA, the CDR3 is TGTGCCAGCAGTTACTCACCAGGGTCTGATCAGCCCCAGCATTTT. This gives the protein CASSYSPGSDQPQHF. This rearrangement joins TRBV6-5 to TRBJ1-5, with a tentative D call TRBD1 (5 bases). CDR3 length: 15 amino acids. Trimming took 0 bases from V and 5 from J, leaving 11 bases between them. Germline CDR1 and CDR2: MNHEY and SVGAGI.